This T cell receptor beta chain was sequenced in a study of blood T cells in healthy people across ages. Germline V lookup: CDR1 SGHDT, CDR2 YYEEEE. The CDR3 spans 15 residues. Combining a sample-barcoded 5' primer with a J-beta primer mix, a second PCR ran for roughly 7 to 11 cycles. In TCRdb, the 5' RACE reads were re-called with MiXCR into one record per CDR3 protein. The sample lists a few hundred thousand distinct CDR3 sequences; about 29% were seen once. General study results and limits: Researchers said unsorted PBMCs prevented a conclusive naive versus antigen-experienced comparison.

This clonotype was found a few times. Its antigen is unidentified. These data were likewise used in another study, on T cells of mothers and their children. In that study: The authors added sample barcodes and 2-4 random nucleotides using the M1S primer of the second PCR. For each mother, over 10 million TCR beta CDR3 reads were obtained, and for each child, 2.5 million to 3 million. Evidence of persistent microchimeric T cell clones was absent.

This clonotype originated in a boy aged 2 to 10 in good health. Sequencing used blood. V gene TRBV5-6 combines with J gene TRBJ2-5; TRBD2 matches 10 bases. TRBJ2-1 matches the DNA end more closely, so the J call is doubtful. The CDR3 is CASASGTSDYNEQFF. In DNA form, the CDR3 reads TGTGCCAGCGCTTCGGGGACTAGCGATTACAATGAGCAGTTCTTC.